This TCR beta chain was recovered during a study of human T cells and chemical hapten exposure. TCRdb used MiXCR to reprocess the RACE reads, holding one entry per CDR3 protein. Of 340,000 or so distinct CDR3 sequences listed, around 6.9% are singletons. Time point indicated: patch test 1, 2 weeks after DPC sensitization. Treatment specified: therapeutic diphenylcyclopropenone sensitization with weekly scalp DPC. In germline, CDR1 is MNHNS, CDR2 SASEGT. The V gene lost 1 base and the J gene lost 7 bases, with 10 bases spanning the gap. This CDR3 contains 13 residues. In this sample, this clonotype turned up many times.

The sequencing used whole blood, collected in connection with sensitization to the hapten diphenylcyclopropenone (DPC). The clonotype was recovered from a young woman with alopecia areata. Some clones in this sample may be carry-over from other donors' samples. The chain recombines TRBV6-1 with TRBJ1-1, with D hard to call. CDR3 coding DNA: TGTGCCAGCAGTGAAGGGTTTAGTAGTGAAGCTTTCTTT. Protein: CASSEGFSSEAFF.